A selection of T cell receptor beta chains follows, all from one sample in a study of OX40 agonist ivuxolimab in advanced cancers. TCRdb's copy holds only in-frame clones and misses some; the assay was immunoSEQ multiplex PCR. Counted here are tens of thousands of clones, approximately 83% occurring once; the ten biggest clones make up approximately 2.8%. Sequences were derived from CD4+ or CD8+ T cells sorted from blood, sampled in a trial of the OX40 agonist ivuxolimab. These receptors all come from an adult with an advanced solid tumor such as melanoma, head and neck, liver or kidney cancer. Each CDR3 is given with its conserved first and last residue. A D gene is named only where the DNA matches it firmly. The size field is filled for only some rows; it gives once, few, many or a size class.

J | V | size | D | DNA | CDR3
TRBJ1-4 | TRBV27 | . | . | TGTGCCAGCAGTTTCAGCCGGGCTCAAGAAAAACTGTTTTTT | CASSFSRAQEKLFF
TRBJ2-1 | TRBV29-1 | . | . | TGCAGCGTGCTAGCGTACTCCTACAATGAGCAGTTCTTC | CSVLAYSYNEQFF
TRBJ1-2 | TRBV21-1 | once | . | TGTGCCAGCAGCTCATCCAGGGGGGGATATGGCTACACCTTC | CASSSSRGGYGYTF
TRBJ1-1 | TRBV7-9 | . | . | TGTGCCAGCAGCTTAGGGGCCCTTGGTCCCACTGAAGCTTTCTTT | CASSLGALGPTEAFF
TRBJ1-6 | TRBV15 | . | TRBD1 | TGTGCCACCAGCAGAGATCTCGCGGACAGGGTTTTCTCACCCCTCCACTTT | CATSRDLADRVFSPLHF
TRBJ1-5 | TRBV6-5 | . | . | TGTGCCAGCAGCCCAACAGGGAAACAGCCCCAGCATTTT | CASSPTGKQPQHF
TRBJ1-2 | TRBV7-6 | . | . | TGTGCCAGCAGCTTAGCGCCGGCAGGCCCTTCTAACTATGGCTACACCTTC | CASSLAPAGPSNYGYTF
TRBJ1-1 | TRBV19 | . | TRBD1 | TGTGCCAGTAGCCGCCGGGACAGGGCTTTGGCTTTCTTT | CASSRRDRALAFF
TRBJ2-2 | TRBV5-4 | few | TRBD2 | TGTGCCAGCAGCTTGGCTGGGCGGGAGGGCCTACTCCCCACCGGGGAGCTGTTTTTT | CASSLAGREGLLPTGELFF
TRBJ1-2 | TRBV6-6 | . | TRBD1 | TGTGCCAGCAGTTACGGGACAGGTGTCTATGGCTACACCTTC | CASSYGTGVYGYTF
TRBJ2-3 | TRBV11-2 | once | . | TGTGCCAGCAGCTCGCTGGGGTTGAAAGGTCTCGCGGATACGCAGTATTTT | CASSSLGLKGLADTQYF
TRBJ2-5 | TRBV7-2 | few | . | TGTGCCAGCAGCCTTTCCGGCGGAGAGACCCAGTACTTC | CASSLSGGETQYF
TRBJ1-1 | TRBV9 | . | . | TGTGCCAGCAGCGTAGGAGGGAATCGGTTGGCTGAAGCTTTCTTT | CASSVGGNRLAEAFF
TRBJ1-5 | TRBV2 | . | . | TGTGCCAGCAGTGACACCAATCAGCCCCAGCATTTT | CASSDTNQPQHF
TRBJ2-7 | TRBV11-2 | . | . | TGTGCCAGCAGCTTAGGACACCTTGGCGAGCAGTACTTC | CASSLGHLGEQYF
TRBJ2-2 | TRBV25-1 | once | TRBD1 | TGTGCCAGCAGTGAAGGGCCGGGACAGGGCGGGTATGCCGGGGAGCTGTTTTTT | CASSEGPGQGGYAGELFF
TRBJ1-3 | TRBV5-1 | . | . | TGCGCCAGCAGCTTGGGCGGCCTTGGAAACACCATATATTTT | CASSLGGLGNTIYF
TRBJ1-6 | TRBV6-1 | few | TRBD1 | TGTGCCAGCAGTGGAGGACAGGGGGTTGGGGTTGTTTCACCCCTCCACTTT | CASSGGQGVGVVSPLHF
TRBJ2-7 | TRBV5-4 | . | . | TGTGCCAGCAGCCTTAAACCGGGACCGATGTACGAGCAGTACTTC | CASSLKPGPMYEQYF
TRBJ1-1 | TRBV6-6 | . | TRBD1 | TGTGCCAGCAGCCTGACAGGGAACATGGACACTGAAGCTTTCTTT | CASSLTGNMDTEAFF
TRBJ2-5 | TRBV11-2 | once | . | TGTGCCAGCAGCTTCCCAGGGTTCGGCGAGACCCAGTACTTC | CASSFPGFGETQYF
TRBJ1-2 | TRBV19 | . | . | TGTGCCAGTAAAGTCCCAGGGACACGGATTGGCTATGGCTACACCTTC | CASKVPGTRIGYGYTF
TRBJ2-1 | TRBV7-2 | . | . | TGTGCCAGCAGCTTGGGACTTACCTACAATGAGCAGTTCTTC | CASSLGLTYNEQFF
TRBJ2-1 | TRBV28 | once | TRBD1 | TGTGCCAGCAGTCGGGACAGGGGAAAATACAATGAGCAGTTCTTC | CASSRDRGKYNEQFF
TRBJ1-2 | TRBV6-5 | . | . | TGTGCCAGCAGTAAAGCGGGGGAGGGGTATGGCTACACCTTC | CASSKAGEGYGYTF
TRBJ1-5 | TRBV6-1 | . | TRBD1 | TGTGCCAGCAGTGAGATCAACAGGGGGAATCAGCCCCAGCATTTT | CASSEINRGNQPQHF
TRBJ2-7 | TRBV11-2 | . | . | TGTGCCAGCAGCTCCCCGACCGAGGGCTCGCCCCACAGCTCCTACGAGCAGTACTTC | CASSSPTEGSPHSSYEQYF
TRBJ2-5 | TRBV30 | . | . | TGTGCCTGGAGTTGGAGGGACACAGGGAACCCTTCCTCGGAGACCCAGTACTTC | CAWSWRDTGNPSSETQYF
TRBJ2-3 | TRBV6-5 | once | TRBD1 | TGTGCCAGCAGTGACAGGGCTGCAGATACGCAGTATTTT | CASSDRAADTQYF
TRBJ2-7 | TRBV27 | . | . | TGTGCCAGCAGTTTAGTGGGAGACAGTCTCTACGAGCAGTACTTC | CASSLVGDSLYEQYF
TRBJ2-3 | TRBV30 | . | TRBD2 | TGTGCCTGGAGGGGACTAGCGGGAATAGATACGCAGTATTTT | CAWRGLAGIDTQYF
TRBJ1-1 | TRBV29-1 | . | TRBD1 | TGCAGCGTTGGGAGGGGGCAAGCTTTCTTT | CSVGRGQAFF
TRBJ1-5 | TRBV7-2 | once | . | TGTGCCAGCAGCTTAGCAGGGGGGGATGGTCAGCCCCAGCATTTT | CASSLAGGDGQPQHF
TRBJ1-1 | TRBV5-6 | . | TRBD1 | TGTGCCAGCAGCTTGGACCCGACAGGGGGGAACACTGAAGCTTTCTTT | CASSLDPTGGNTEAFF
TRBJ2-1 | TRBV15 | few | TRBD2 | TGTGCCACCAGCAAGGGGGGGCCGAGCGGGAGGGAGGTTGAGCAGTTCTTC | CATSKGGPSGREVEQFF
TRBJ2-5 | TRBV11-2 | . | TRBD1 | TGTGCCAGCAGCTGGACAGGACTTCTAGACAAAGAGACCCAGTACTTC | CASSWTGLLDKETQYF
TRBJ2-1 | TRBV10-3 | . | . | TGTGCCATCAGCCCGGGAGATAGGGGCTACAATGAGCAGTTCTTC | CAISPGDRGYNEQFF
TRBJ2-5 | TRBV7-2 | . | TRBD2 | TGTGCCAGCAGCTCTAACCCCGGGGGACTAGCATCCGAGACCCAGTACTTC | CASSSNPGGLASETQYF
TRBJ2-5 | TRBV7-8 | once | . | TGTGCCAGCAGCTCCGGCGGGGCAGGCCTACAAGAGACCCAGTACTTC | CASSSGGAGLQETQYF
TRBJ1-1 | TRBV13 | . | TRBD1 | TGTGCCAGCAGCTCCCGGACAGGTATGAACACTGAAGCTTTCTTT | CASSSRTGMNTEAFF
TRBJ2-4 | TRBV7-2 | . | . | TGTGCCAGCAGCTCGGAGGGTGGACTAGCCAAAAACATTCAGTACTTC | CASSSEGGLAKNIQYF
TRBJ1-2 | TRBV6-5 | few | . | TGTGCCAGCAGTAGGTCCCTTGGTGGGAGCGGCTACACCTTC | CASSRSLGGSGYTF
TRBJ2-1 | TRBV19 | . | . | TGTGCCAGTATATCGGGCGTCAATGAGCAGTTCTTC | CASISGVNEQFF
TRBJ2-3 | TRBV27 | few | . | TGTGCCAGCAGTTTAGGCCAGGAGCCCAGCACAGATACGCAGTATTTT | CASSLGQEPSTDTQYF
TRBJ1-4 | TRBV28 | . | . | TGTGCCAGCAGTTGGGGCGGGGCAACTAATGAAAAACTGTTTTTT | CASSWGGATNEKLFF
TRBJ2-1 | TRBV18 | . | . | TGTGCCAGCTCACTCGATAGGGATGAGCAGTTCTTC | CASSLDRDEQFF